This T cell receptor (beta chain) was documented in a study of shared clonotypes between healthy human individuals. Study as a whole: CD4 naive and memory got three plates each, CD8 naive two, CD8 memory one.

To note about this clone: Its antigen is as yet unknown.

Trimming removed 0 bases from V and 0 bases from J, with 13 bases in between. Germline V gene sequence: CDR1 SGDLS, CDR2 YYNGEE. CDR3 length equals 16 residues. Study findings and constraints: Naive subsets tended to show greater estimated richness than memory subsets.

Naive CD8 cells, CD45RO-negative and positively selected for CCR7, excluded terminally differentiated effector memory CD45RA+ cells. The run depth of the assay was deep. Profiled with immunoSEQ multiplex PCR; TCRdb holds only in-frame clones, not every one. This sample has some 2,000,000 clones, with about 95% found just once. The chain combines TRBV9 with TRBJ2-7; weak D call: TRBD2 (6 bases). This TCR was sampled from a young man in good health. The specimen was naive CD8+ T cells sorted from blood. The CDR3 DNA reads TGTGCCAGCAGCGTAGGCCCGGGGGAGGCCTCCTACGAGCAGTACTTC. It is translated as CASSVGPGEASYEQYF.